The T cell receptor (beta chain) under discussion was sequenced for a study of cytomegalovirus exposure and HLA in healthy donors (dated by TCRdb to 2016 to 2017). With respect to the entire study: According to an earlier analysis of 450 to 650 of the donors, some 170 million T cells yielded 100 million or so unique TCR beta sequences and 276 Gb of sequence data. Among the 398 genotyped donors, approximately 77% belonged to the genetic ancestry cluster associated with self-reported Caucasian donors. In an earlier analysis of over 550 of the donors, high-throughput TCR beta sequencing was used to judge whether each TCR beta V gene segment behaved as functional or pseudogenic. Across about 380 genotyped donors of the cohort, an average of about 220,000 unique TCR beta nucleotide sequences per donor were sequenced, and 15% to 20% of those sequences were non-productive. HLA typing included class I and class II loci at four-digit resolution. Donor age, sex, ethnicity and CMV serostatus were compiled together with the repertoire data. Rather than using new phenotypic data, the later analysis identified candidate immune exposures from TCR beta sequences and from how often those sequences occurred across donors. Genome-wide SNP genotypes for about 60% of the roughly 670 donors were used in a later genetic analysis, which treated that subset as a discovery cohort. The study aimed to test whether signatures of past pathogen exposure could be identified by cataloging public T cell receptors. The study profiled the T cell repertoires of under 700 subjects by immunosequencing and related them to cytomegalovirus serostatus. A later analysis re-examined previously published TCR beta repertoires from more than 600 donors and added high-resolution HLA genotyping to investigate patterns of TCR occurrence. Because of strong linkage in the cohort, roughly five DR-DQ haplotypes were treated as single units for association and clustering. Every discovery cohort repertoire had been produced on one sequencing platform. Besides the first cohort of hundreds of subjects, a separate validation cohort made up of over 95 different subjects was used. Approximately 300 gigabases of sequencing data and about 92 million unique TCR sequences made up an early release that covered approximately 700 HLA-typed donors. Typing coverage varied by locus: roughly 629-630 donors for A, B, C, DRB1 and DQB1; around 560 for DQA1; 606 for DPA1; around 450 for DPB1. The study combined high-throughput TCR immunosequencing, statistical association of individual TCRs with disease status, and machine learning to predict cytomegalovirus infection status.

The cohort comprised approximately 700 healthy bone marrow donors. At the time of sampling, every cohort member was nominally healthy, though immune exposures that went unrecorded were likely present. The donor tested CMV seropositive, placing the donor among the approximately 290 seropositive members of the cohort. A peripheral blood sample was provided by each donor, and peripheral blood mononuclear cells were used for TCR beta sequencing. The Qiagen DNeasy Blood Extraction Kit was used to extract genomic DNA from the blood cell samples. As regards this clone: Its antigen is currently not known. Base qualities are not provided; no much larger clone lies one nucleotide away.

The library was built by means of the immunoSEQ multiplex PCR assay. For the multiplex PCR, a mixture combining 60 forward primers for TCR Vbeta segments and 13 reverse primers for TCR Jbeta segments was used. A multiplex PCR assay on genomic DNA amplified the CDR3 region of rearranged TCR beta genes. On the Illumina HiSeq System, the amplified TCR beta libraries were sequenced as 87-base-pair reads. On the study's bioinformatics: In a later analysis, some 80 million unique TCR beta chains were counted across the roughly 610 repertoires, and roughly 11 million of these chains were shared by at least two donors. Raw reads were error-corrected and collapsed into unique sequences with a nearest-neighbor algorithm that merged closely related sequences to remove PCR and sequencing errors. Alignment of CDR3 sequences to IMGT reference sequences was used to assign V, D and J gene segments. For a sequence to be retained, a match of at least six nucleotides was required to both a V gene segment and a J gene segment. Rearrangements were called productive when the CDR3 lacked stop codons and stayed in frame with V and J; all others were non-productive. CDR3 was defined according to IMGT convention as the region running from the second conserved V-encoded cysteine to the conserved J-encoded phenylalanine. The earlier analysis of about 610 of the donors excluded any sequence lacking an unambiguous match to a single V gene segment. In an earlier analysis of several hundred of the donors, a V segment was called functional when productive rearrangements were above 56.7%, and segregating when the standard deviation between donors exceeded 5%. A statistical classification framework was developed to diagnose cytomegalovirus status using the catalog of TCR beta chain sequences. In a later analysis, V and J genes were assigned by comparing TCR nucleotide sequences against IMGT/GENE-DB human TR gene sequences. The TCRdist pipeline was used in a later analysis to assign CDR3 sequences and most-parsimonious VDJ recombination scenarios. In a later analysis, each TCR beta chain was defined by its CDR3 amino acid sequence together with its V-gene family, and reads without a unique V-gene family were excluded. In a later analysis, 450 to 600 highly shared, low-generation-probability nucleotide sequences were removed to address suspected cross-contamination and a sequencing artifact. In a later analysis, a clonal expansion index for each public chain was calculated from normalized within-repertoire ranks of inferred template counts. Generation probabilities in a later analysis came from a VDJ recombination model fitted to out-of-frame rearrangements, and those results were checked against IGoR. Hypergeometric tests were used in a later analysis to score TCR-TCR, TCR-HLA and TCR-CMV co-occurrence, with a repertoire-size bias correction applied to the TCR pairs. In a later analysis, false discovery rates were estimated by permuting HLA or CMV assignments 20 times. In a later analysis, co-occurring TCRs were grouped with DBSCAN, and TCRdist sequence similarity was added when clustering was performed within HLA-allele-positive subsets. Co-occurrence clustering excluded repertoires with fewer than 30,000 or more than 120,000 public chains, plus five with anomalous nucleotide sharing. TCRdb stores this immuneACCESS table with in-frame sequences only. Part of the clones is absent; in the studies checked, under half of the shortfall reflects unresolved V genes, and no reason is known for the rest. V and J calls and clone size are copied from that table; D and trimming were computed from the DNA. The sample includes 90,000 to 120,000 clones, with 74% observed a single time. Together, the top ten hold more than 2% of the sample.

Inclusive of the bounding cysteine and phenylalanine, the CDR3 is 20 residues long. The CDR3 DNA has 60 bases and is translated from base 1. At the junction V is shortened by 4 bases and J by 2 bases; bases outside the gene matches: 13. The germline V gene (reference sequence) supplies CDR1 PRHDT and CDR2 FYEKMQ. General study outcomes and caveats: In a later analysis, TCR association rates were found to vary across HLA loci, with the most associated TCRs seen for DRB1 alleles and the fewest for HLA-C alleles. When HLA alleles, especially DR and DQ, strongly co-occurred, attributing TCR associations to individual alleles was difficult. The classifier was reported to diagnose cytomegalovirus status with high specificity and sensitivity in both the original cohort and the validation cohort. Sequencing depth was assumed to be roughly uniform across donors in the presence/absence analyses, though that assumption may not hold. A later analysis reported that several top co-occurrence clusters appeared linked to parvovirus B19, influenza, CMV and Epstein-Barr virus. In vitro tests confirmed that three of the cytomegalovirus-associated TCR beta chains recognize cytomegalovirus antigens. A further reported finding was that TCR beta sequences accurately predicted the HLA-A and HLA-B alleles for most subjects in the first cohort. The authors suggested that the approach could potentially be generalized to other disease states and immunological phenotypes. Correlated functional status among segregating V segments might reflect linkage disequilibrium, but an unknown experimental factor could not be ruled out. A later analysis found that HLA-associated TCR beta chains were more clonally expanded and had lower generation probabilities than equally common non-associated chains. According to a later genetic analysis, donors in an Asian-associated ancestry cluster had fewer N-insertions in productive TCRs than the roughly 660-donor mean. Some IMGT-functional V segments, including TRBV6-2 and TRBV6-3, could not be told apart with the 87-base-pair reads, so those segments were excluded. Only TCR beta chains were sequenced in this cohort, and the absence of alpha or paired-chain data limited detectable features. Across donors, most TCR sequences were observed very rarely, whereas some public TCRs were present in many individuals. An association between a missense DCLRE1C variant and V-gene and J-gene trimming of TCR beta chains was found in a later genetic analysis and replicated in an independent cohort. In an earlier analysis of 587 of the donors, most TCR beta V segments appeared in productive rearrangements about 90% or about 30% of the time, broadly matching IMGT annotations. The study gave a list of some 150 TCR beta chains associated with cytomegalovirus. Most CMV-associated TCR beta chains appeared to be HLA-restricted in a later analysis, and the HLA associations seemed to be driven largely by CMV exposure. Immune exposure information for the cohort was limited to CMV serostatus. A later analysis associated approximately 17,000 TCR beta sequences with specific HLA alleles at a false discovery rate of 0.05. HLA typing was unavailable for some donors at each locus, so association tests used only the typed subset. The earlier analysis of some 540 of the donors excluded roughly 17 rarely observed V segments, including chromosome 9 orphons, because counts were too low. The sequencing pipeline was judged likely to have produced a cluster of highly shared sequence variants as a technical artifact.

The clonotype originates from a man aged 50 or older in good health and CMV-seropositive. This chain joins TRBV13 to TRBJ2-3, with 15 junctional bases fitting TRBD2. Sample: PBMCs. For the CDR3, the sequence is CASSYPGLAGGTSFTDTQYF. The nucleotides are TGTGCCAGCAGCTATCCGGGACTAGCGGGAGGTACCTCATTCACAGATACGCAGTATTTT.